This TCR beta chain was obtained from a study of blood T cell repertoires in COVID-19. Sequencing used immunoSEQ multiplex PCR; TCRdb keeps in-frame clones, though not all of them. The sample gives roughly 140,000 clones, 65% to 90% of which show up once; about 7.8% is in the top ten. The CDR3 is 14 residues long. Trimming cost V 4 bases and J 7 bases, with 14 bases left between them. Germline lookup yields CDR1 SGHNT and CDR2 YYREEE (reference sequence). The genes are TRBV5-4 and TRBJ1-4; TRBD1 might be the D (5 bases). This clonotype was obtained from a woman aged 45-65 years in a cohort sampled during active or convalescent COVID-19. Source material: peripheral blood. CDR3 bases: TGTGCCAGCAGCCCCGATCTGGGGGGTGAAAAACTGTTTTTT. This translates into CASSPDLGGEKLFF.